The T cell receptor (beta chain) under discussion was sequenced for a study of blood T cell repertoires in COVID-19. In the authors' workflow: Counts of nucleated cells, estimated from reference gene primer amplification, were obtained. Sequencing was performed with immunoSEQ multiplex PCR; in TCRdb, only in-frame clones are kept and a portion is missing. The DNA was the basis for D and trimming; V, J and clone size are from that table. This sample has 150,000 to 200,000 clones, with around 82% found just once. Participant reports of clinical history set cohort assignment. The ends were cut back, 3 bases at V and 7 bases at J, with 23 bases in the middle. CDR3 length: 17 amino acids. CDR1 SGDLS and CDR2 YYNGEE come from the germline V gene.

The chain employs TRBV9 and TRBJ2-1, with D perhaps TRBD1 (6 bases). The sequence was obtained from a woman aged 45-59 years with acute COVID-19. The material sequenced was PBMCs or T cells enriched from blood (not recorded which). The chain's CDR3 is CASSGTRWQGQGNEQFF. CDR3 nucleotides: TGTGCCAGCAGCGGAACCCGATGGCAGGGGCAGGGAAATGAGCAGTTCTTC.